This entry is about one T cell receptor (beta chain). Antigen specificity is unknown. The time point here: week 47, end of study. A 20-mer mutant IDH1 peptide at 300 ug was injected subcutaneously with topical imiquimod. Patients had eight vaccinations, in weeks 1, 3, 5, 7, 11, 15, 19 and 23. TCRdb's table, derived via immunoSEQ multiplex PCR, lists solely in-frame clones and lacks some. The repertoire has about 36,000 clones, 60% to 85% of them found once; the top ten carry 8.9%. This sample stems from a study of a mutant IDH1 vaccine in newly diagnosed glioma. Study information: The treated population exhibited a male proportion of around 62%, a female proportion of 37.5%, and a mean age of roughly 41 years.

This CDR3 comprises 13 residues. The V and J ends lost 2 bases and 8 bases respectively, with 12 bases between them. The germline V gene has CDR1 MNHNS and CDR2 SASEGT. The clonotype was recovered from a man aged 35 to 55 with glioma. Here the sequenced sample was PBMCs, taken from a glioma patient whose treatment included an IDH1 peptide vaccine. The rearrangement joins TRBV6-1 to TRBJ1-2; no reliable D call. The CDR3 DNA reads TGTGCCAGCAGTGAACCCCTTGCGGGGGGCTACACCTTC. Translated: CASSEPLAGGYTF.